Following are 10 T cell receptor beta chains from one sample sequenced in a study of cytomegalovirus exposure and HLA in healthy donors. PCR employed 60 Vbeta and 13 Jbeta primers. Libraries were prepared by immunoSEQ multiplex PCR; TCRdb keeps only in-frame clonotypes and omits some of them. The sample lists 60,000 to 75,000 clones; around three quarters were seen once. The source material was PBMCs. The source of these receptors is a man between 18 and 35 years old in good health and CMV-seropositive.

Comment on this clone: Distinct nucleotide sequences in the sample also encode this CDR3. This rearrangement joins TRBV9 to TRBJ1-1; D perhaps matches TRBD1 (6 bases). Germline loops: CDR1 SGDLS, CDR2 YYNGEE. The length of the CDR3 is 13 residues. The germline V and J ends were trimmed by 3 bases and 5 bases, with 11 bases remaining between them. CDR3 bases: TGTGCCAGCAGCGAGGGGGGAGGGACTGAAGCTTTCTTT. Its translation is CASSEGGGTEAFF.

This rearrangement joins TRBV27 to TRBJ2-1; a possible D gene is TRBD2 (6 bases). The ends were cut back, 6 bases at V and 5 bases at J, with 14 bases in the middle. CDR1 and CDR2 (germline): MNHEY, SMNVEV (reference sequence). The CDR3 loop spans 14 amino acids. The DNA for the CDR3 is TGTGCCAGCAGGTCACTGATAGCGGACAATGAGCAGTTCTTC. Protein: CASRSLIADNEQFF.

The chain couples TRBV30 to TRBJ2-4; weak D call: TRBD1 (5 bases). The CDR3 has 13 amino acids. The germline V and J ends were trimmed by 2 bases and 7 bases, with 12 bases remaining between them. Germline-derived CDR1 and CDR2 are GTSNPN and SVGIG (reference sequence). CDR3 amino acids: CAWSTGDPNIQYF. As DNA, the CDR3 is TGTGCCTGGAGTACAGGCGATCCGAACATTCAGTACTTC.

In DNA, the CDR3 is TGTGCCAGCAGCTTCCAGGGGGGCTCTGGAAACACCATATATTTT. It is translated as CASSFQGGSGNTIYF. The chain recombines TRBV7-8 with TRBJ1-3; 7 bases are a match to TRBD1. V was pared by 3 bases and J by 0 bases, with 2 bases of the junction left unmatched. This CDR3 is 15 amino acids long. Per the germline V gene, CDR1 is SGHVS and CDR2 is FQNEAQ.

The chain is built from TRBV6-5 and TRBJ2-1, with D possibly matching TRBD1 (5 bases). CDR3 length: 15 amino acids. Per the germline V gene, CDR1 is MNHEY and CDR2 is SVGAGI. The ends were cut back, 0 bases at V and 6 bases at J, with 12 bases in the middle. The CDR3 reads CASSYSGRAPNEQFF. Written as DNA, the CDR3 is TGTGCCAGCAGTTACTCGGGCAGGGCCCCCAATGAGCAGTTCTTC.

This chain joins TRBV7-9 and TRBJ2-7; D perhaps matches TRBD1 (5 bases). V gave up 4 bases and J gave up 4 bases, with 17 bases separating them. The CDR3 runs 15 residues. Germline V gives CDR1 SEHNR, CDR2 FQNEAQ (reference sequence). CDR3 sequence: CASSWGTGGLYEQYF. The CDR3 coding sequence is TGTGCCAGCAGCTGGGGAACAGGCGGTTTGTACGAGCAGTACTTC.

The V and J genes are TRBV6-1 and TRBJ2-7, with D possibly being TRBD2 (5 bases). The CDR3 extends over 12 amino acids. The germline gives CDR1 MNHNS, CDR2 SASEGT. With 2 bases removed from V and 6 bases from J, the gap between germline ends came to 8 bases. The CDR3 protein is CASSERRTEQYF. The CDR3 DNA reads TGTGCCAGCAGTGAAAGGAGGACCGAGCAGTACTTC.

The CDR3 sequence: CATSPGQHNEQFF. The CDR3 DNA sequence: TGTGCCACCAGCCCAGGACAACACAATGAGCAGTTCTTC. This chain connects TRBV15 to TRBJ2-1; D is perhaps TRBD1 (5 bases). The V end lost 5 bases, the J end lost 5 bases, and 10 bases lay between the germline ends. The CDR3 loop spans 13 amino acids. Germline CDR1 LNHNV, CDR2 YYDKDF (reference sequence).

This rearrangement joins TRBV4-1 to TRBJ2-7; TRBD2 matches 11 bases. The CDR3 runs to 15 residues. CDR1 and CDR2 (germline): MGHRA, YSYEKL. Unmatched junction bases numbered 0, after V lost 1 base and J lost 1 base. Here the CDR3 DNA reads TGCGCCAGCAGCCAAGCTAGCGGGGGGTCCTACGAGCAGTACTTC. Protein product: CASSQASGGSYEQYF.

V and J are TRBV9 and TRBJ1-1; a possible D gene is TRBD1 (5 bases). Looked up from germline, CDR1 is SGDLS and CDR2 is YYNGEE. The CDR3 loop spans 14 amino acids. V shed 3 bases and J shed 9 bases, with 18 bases lying between them. The CDR3 spells CASSGEGGTAKAFF. The CDR3 nucleotides are TGTGCCAGCAGCGGAGAAGGCGGGACGGCTAAAGCTTTCTTT.